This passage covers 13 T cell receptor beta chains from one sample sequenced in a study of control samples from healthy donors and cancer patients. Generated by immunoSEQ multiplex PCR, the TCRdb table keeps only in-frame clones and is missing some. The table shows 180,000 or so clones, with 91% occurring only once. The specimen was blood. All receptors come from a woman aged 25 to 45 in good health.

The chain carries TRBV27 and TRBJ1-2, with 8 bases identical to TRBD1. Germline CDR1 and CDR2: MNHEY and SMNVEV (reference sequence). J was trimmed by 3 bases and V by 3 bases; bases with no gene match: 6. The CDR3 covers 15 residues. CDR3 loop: CASSFSDRDYYGYTF. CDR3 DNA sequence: TGTGCCAGCAGTTTTTCGGACAGGGACTACTATGGCTACACCTTC.

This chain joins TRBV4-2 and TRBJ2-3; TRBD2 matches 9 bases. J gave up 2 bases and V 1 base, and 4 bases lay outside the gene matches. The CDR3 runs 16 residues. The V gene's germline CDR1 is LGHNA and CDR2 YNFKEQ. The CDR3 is CASSQVAGEITDTQYF. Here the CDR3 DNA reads TGTGCCAGCAGCCAAGTAGCGGGAGAAATCACAGATACGCAGTATTTT.

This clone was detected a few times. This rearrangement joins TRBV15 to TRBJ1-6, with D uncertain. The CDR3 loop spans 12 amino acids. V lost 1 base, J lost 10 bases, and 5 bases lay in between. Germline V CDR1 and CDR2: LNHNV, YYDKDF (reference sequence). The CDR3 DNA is TGTGCCACCAGCAGAGTAGGATCACCCCTCCACTTT. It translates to CATSRVGSPLHF.

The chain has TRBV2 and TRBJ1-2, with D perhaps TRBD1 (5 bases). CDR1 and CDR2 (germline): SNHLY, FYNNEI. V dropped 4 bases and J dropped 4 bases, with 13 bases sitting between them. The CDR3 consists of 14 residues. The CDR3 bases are TGTGCCAGCAGTGTTTCCCAGGGCGGCTATGGCTACACCTTC. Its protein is CASSVSQGGYGYTF.

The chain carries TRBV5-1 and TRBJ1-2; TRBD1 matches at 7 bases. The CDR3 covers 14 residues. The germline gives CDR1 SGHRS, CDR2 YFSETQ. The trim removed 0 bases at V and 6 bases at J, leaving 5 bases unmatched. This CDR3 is CASSLAQGVDGYTF. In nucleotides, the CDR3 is TGCGCCAGCAGCTTGGCGCAGGGGGTGGATGGCTACACCTTC.

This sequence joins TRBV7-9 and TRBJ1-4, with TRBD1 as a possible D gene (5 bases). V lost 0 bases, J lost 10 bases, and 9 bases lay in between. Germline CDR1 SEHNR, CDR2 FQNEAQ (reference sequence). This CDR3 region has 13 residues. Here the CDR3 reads CASSLARVSKLFF. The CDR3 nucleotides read TGTGCCAGCAGCTTAGCCAGGGTCTCAAAACTGTTTTTT.

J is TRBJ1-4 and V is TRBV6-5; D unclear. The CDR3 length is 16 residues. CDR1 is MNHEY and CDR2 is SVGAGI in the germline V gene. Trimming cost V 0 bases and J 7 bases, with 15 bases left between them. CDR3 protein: CASSYSRMGLTEKLFF. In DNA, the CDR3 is TGTGCCAGCAGTTACTCGAGAATGGGCCTTACTGAAAAACTGTTTTTT.

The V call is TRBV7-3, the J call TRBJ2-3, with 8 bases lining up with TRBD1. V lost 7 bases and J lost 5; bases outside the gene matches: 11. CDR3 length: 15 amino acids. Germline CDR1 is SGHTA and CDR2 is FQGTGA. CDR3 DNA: TGTGCCAGCACCCGGACAGGGATAGTGGGAGATACGCAGTATTTT. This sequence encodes CASTRTGIVGDTQYF.

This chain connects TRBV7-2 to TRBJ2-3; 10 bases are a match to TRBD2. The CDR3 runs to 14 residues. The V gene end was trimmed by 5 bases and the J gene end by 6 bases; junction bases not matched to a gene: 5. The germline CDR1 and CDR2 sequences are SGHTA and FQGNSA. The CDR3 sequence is CASSPGTSEDTQYF. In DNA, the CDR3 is TGTGCCAGCAGCCCTGGGACTAGCGAGGATACGCAGTATTTT.

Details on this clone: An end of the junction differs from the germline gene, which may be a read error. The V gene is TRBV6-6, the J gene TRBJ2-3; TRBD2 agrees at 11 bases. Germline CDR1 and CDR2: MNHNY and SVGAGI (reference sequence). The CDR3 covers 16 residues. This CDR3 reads CASSPTGTSGTNTQYF. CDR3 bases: TGTGCCAGCAGCCCCACCGGGACTAGCGGCACAAATACGCAGTATTTT.

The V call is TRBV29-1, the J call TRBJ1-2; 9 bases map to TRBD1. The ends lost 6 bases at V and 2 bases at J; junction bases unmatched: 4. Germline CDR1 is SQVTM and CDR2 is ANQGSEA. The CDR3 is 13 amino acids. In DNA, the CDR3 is TGCAGCGTAACCGACAGGGGGAACTATGGCTACACCTTC. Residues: CSVTDRGNYGYTF. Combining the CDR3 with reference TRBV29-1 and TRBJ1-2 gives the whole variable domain SAVISQKPSRDICQRGTSLTIQCQVDSQVTMMFWYRQQPGQSLTLIATANQGSEATYESGFVIDKFPISRPNLTFSTLTVSNMSPEDSSIYLCSVTDRGNYGYTFGSGTRLTVV.

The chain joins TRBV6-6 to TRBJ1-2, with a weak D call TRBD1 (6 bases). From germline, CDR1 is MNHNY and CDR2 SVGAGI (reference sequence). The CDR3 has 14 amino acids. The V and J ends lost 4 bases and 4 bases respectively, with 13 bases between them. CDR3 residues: CASSSVGRGYGYTF. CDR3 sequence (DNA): TGTGCCAGCAGTTCGGTGGGCAGGGGCTATGGCTACACCTTC.

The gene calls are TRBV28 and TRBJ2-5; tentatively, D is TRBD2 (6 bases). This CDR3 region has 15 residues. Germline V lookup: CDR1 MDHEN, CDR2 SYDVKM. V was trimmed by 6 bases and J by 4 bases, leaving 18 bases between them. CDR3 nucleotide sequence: TGTGCCAGCAGCCAGGGAGGCCCCGGGGGAGAGACCCAGTACTTC. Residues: CASSQGGPGGETQYF.